What follows are 24 T cell receptor beta chains derived from one specimen sequenced in a study of T-cell memory formation after mild COVID-19 (dated by TCRdb to 2020 to 2022). Libraries were built with 5' RACE. Sequencer: Illumina NovaSeq 6000. The public reads were reanalyzed by TCRdb: fastp trimming at Q25, MiXCR alignment, in-frame beta chains only. Identical CDR3 protein sequences are pooled into one entry, listed with their most common genes and DNA. The sample records roughly 310,000 distinct CDR3 sequences, more than 15% of which are singletons. The biggest ten clones account for about a fifth of the sample. The sequenced material came from PBMCs or a T cell subset sorted from them (not recorded which). The source of these receptors is a young man who had mild COVID-19 (a few samples of this study predate the infection). The sample titles of this study are shuffled in the database, so cell type and time point are left out; the donor was told from shared clones.

This clonotype was counted between two and nine times. The chain has TRBV4-1 and TRBJ2-7, with a tentative D call TRBD1 (6 bases). Trimming cost V 4 bases and J 5 bases, with 12 bases left between them. CDR1 is MGHRA and CDR2 is YSYEKL in the germline V gene. The length of the CDR3 is 13 residues. CDR3 nucleotides: TGCGCCAGCAGCCCGTACAGGGAGAACGAGCAGTACTTC. Protein product: CASSPYRENEQYF.

This clonotype was seen more than once but under ten times. The CDR3 sequence: CASSLPGPTQYF. The CDR3 DNA reads TGTGCCAGCAGCCTTCCAGGGCCTACGCAGTATTTT. This chain links TRBV6-2 or TRBV6-3 with TRBJ2-3; perhaps TRBD1 as D (5 bases). V shed 6 bases and J shed 8 bases, with 12 bases lying between them. The length of the CDR3 is 12 residues. Germline assignment: CDR1 MNHEY and CDR2 SVGEGT.

The chain is built from TRBV6-5 and TRBJ1-1; perhaps TRBD1 as D (5 bases). From germline, CDR1 is MNHEY and CDR2 SVGAGI. The CDR3 is made up of 13 amino acids. Deletions cut 6 bases from V and 1 base from J, with 9 bases between. The CDR3 nucleotides are TGTGCCAGCAGCGGGACTAAGAACACTGAAGCTTTCTTT. Its translation: CASSGTKNTEAFF.

The rearrangement links TRBV6-5 to TRBJ2-1; D is perhaps TRBD2 (6 bases). V was clipped by 2 bases and J by 2 bases, with 10 bases between them. Germline V CDR1 and CDR2: MNHEY, SVGAGI. The CDR3 totals 15 residues. CDR3 protein: CASSYGGATYNEQFF. CDR3 DNA sequence: TGTGCCAGCAGTTACGGCGGGGCAACCTACAATGAGCAGTTCTTC.

J is TRBJ1-4 and V is TRBV5-1; possible D gene TRBD1, 6 bases. CDR3 length: 16 residues. V was cut by 4 bases and J by 6 bases, with 19 bases left in between. Germline CDR1 SGHRS, CDR2 YFSETQ. The chain's CDR3 is CASSLAAGGVYEKLFF. The CDR3 coding sequence is TGCGCCAGCAGCCTCGCCGCGGGGGGCGTATATGAAAAACTGTTTTTT.

This clonotype showed up many times. The chain links TRBV7-6 to TRBJ2-4; no firm D call. V lost 4 bases, J lost 6 bases, and 7 bases lay in between. CDR3 length: 12 amino acids. The germline gives CDR1 SGHVS, CDR2 FNYEAQ. In nucleotides, the CDR3 is TGTGCCAGCAGCTCCCCAGGAAACATTCAGTACTTC. The encoded protein is CASSSPGNIQYF.

This clonotype was observed a handful of times. This chain joins TRBV4-1 and TRBJ2-3; 10 bases agree with TRBD1. This CDR3 region has 17 residues. V gave up 4 bases and J gave up 4 bases; unmatched junction bases: 11. CDR1 and CDR2 from the germline V gene are MGHRA and YSYEKL. Written as DNA, the CDR3 is TGCGCCAGCAGCCGAGCTTCCGGGACAGGGGCTCCAGATACGCAGTATTTT. Translating gives CASSRASGTGAPDTQYF.

This clonotype was found a few times. The chain uses TRBV20-1 and TRBJ2-7; no definite D call. The germline gives CDR1 DFQATT, CDR2 SNEGSKA (reference sequence). The length of the CDR3 is 11 residues. Trimming shortened V by 3 bases and J by 4 bases, and 7 bases separated the two germline ends. The CDR3 region has the DNA TGCAGTGCTAGCAGTCGATACGAGCAGTACGTC. It encodes CSASSRYEQYV.

This chain uses TRBV7-9 with TRBJ1-1; D gene ambiguous. Germline V gene lookup returns CDR1 SEHNR and CDR2 FQNEAQ (reference sequence). The V end was cut by 5 bases, the J end by 11 bases, with 6 bases between. The CDR3 is made up of 9 amino acids. CDR3 sequence: CASSPTAFF. DNA for the CDR3: TGTGCCAGCAGCCCAACCGCTTTCTTT.

V is TRBV20-1 and J is TRBJ2-3; D unresolved. The CDR3 consists of 11 residues. Trimming cost V 6 bases and J 4 bases, with 8 bases left between them. The germline V gene encodes CDR1 DFQATT and CDR2 SNEGSKA (reference sequence). For the CDR3, the DNA is TGCAGTGCCGGCGCCCCAGATACGCAGTATTTT. Translation: CSAGAPDTQYF.

This clonotype was observed a few times. The genes are TRBV6-6 and TRBJ1-1; D is unclear. CDR3 size: 13 residues. V lost 2 bases and J 5 bases, leaving 9 bases between the germline ends. Germline V gene lookup returns CDR1 MNHNY and CDR2 SVGAGI (reference sequence). CDR3 in DNA: TGTGCCAGCAGTTACGTCGAAGGGACTGAAGCTTTCTTT. Translation: CASSYVEGTEAFF.

This clonotype was recorded many times. This sequence joins TRBV5-1 and TRBJ2-3; tentative D call: TRBD1 (8 bases). Deletions cut 3 bases from V and 4 bases from J, with 15 bases between. In germline, CDR1 is SGHRS, CDR2 YFSETQ. The length of the CDR3 is 15 residues. The CDR3 DNA follows: TGCGCCAGCAGCTATGGACAGGGAGGGGCAGATACGCAGTATTTT. This encodes CASSYGQGGADTQYF.

This clonotype was seen many times. This chain connects TRBV6-6 to TRBJ2-2; D is perhaps TRBD2 (6 bases). This CDR3 comprises 14 residues. The germline gives CDR1 MNHNY, CDR2 SVGAGI (reference sequence). V lost 5 bases to trimming and J lost 5 bases, with 12 bases between them. Written as DNA, the CDR3 is TGTGCCAGCAGTCCCCCCGGGGGTACCGGGGAGCTGTTTTTT. It encodes CASSPPGGTGELFF.

This clonotype appeared a few times. The chain links TRBV7-9 to TRBJ2-2, with unresolved D. V was clipped by 5 bases and J by 5 bases, with 9 bases between them. The CDR3 contains 13 residues. Germline V gene lookup returns CDR1 SEHNR and CDR2 FQNEAQ (reference sequence). This CDR3 is CASSPVVTGELFF. Here the CDR3 DNA reads TGTGCCAGCAGCCCGGTCGTAACCGGGGAGCTGTTTTTT.

A single count supports this clonotype. One end of the junction varies from germline; a read error may be responsible. The rearrangement links TRBV12-3 or TRBV12-4 to TRBJ1-5; D might be TRBD1 (5 bases). The CDR3 extends over 13 amino acids. CDR3 residues: CDSRSQGNQPQHF. The CDR3, as DNA: TGTGACAGCAGGTCACAGGGCAATCAGCCCCAGCATTTT.

This clonotype was detected only a few times. CDR3 in amino acids: CASSLAGGSQETQYF. DNA for the CDR3: TGTGCCAGCAGCTTAGCGGGGGGATCCCAAGAGACCCAGTACTTC. The V and J genes are TRBV7-9 and TRBJ2-5; a weak D match, TRBD2 (6 bases). This CDR3 spans 15 amino acids. Trimming shortened V by 0 bases and J by 1 base, and 9 bases separated the two germline ends. Germline V lookup: CDR1 SEHNR, CDR2 FQNEAQ (reference sequence).

In its sample, this clonotype was seen a few times. The chain carries TRBV24-1 and TRBJ2-3; 7 positions match TRBD1. This CDR3 spans 16 amino acids. CDR1 and CDR2 (germline): KGHDR, SFDVKD. J gave up 4 bases and V 9 bases, and 15 bases lay outside the gene matches. The CDR3 sequence: CATSGSTGEGSDTQYF. In DNA form, the CDR3 reads TGTGCCACCTCGGGGTCCACAGGGGAAGGTTCAGATACGCAGTATTTT.

The chain recombines TRBV5-5 with TRBJ2-5, with D possibly being TRBD1 or TRBD2 (7 bases each). Germline V gives CDR1 SGHKS, CDR2 YYEKEE (reference sequence). V lost 4 bases, J lost 7 bases, and 20 bases lay in between. This CDR3 has 15 amino acids. The CDR3 reads CASSGGRGLGGTQYF. The CDR3 bases are TGTGCCAGCAGCGGGGGGAGGGGGCTCGGCGGGACCCAGTACTTC.

The CDR3 protein is CASSPLDRANEKLFF. CDR3 DNA: TGTGCCAGCAGCCCCCTGGACAGGGCAAATGAAAAACTGTTTTTT. The chain joins TRBV3-1 to TRBJ1-4; the match to TRBD1 covers 8 bases. CDR1 is LGHDT, CDR2 YNNKEL, per germline (reference sequence). The CDR3 runs 15 residues. V trimming: 4 bases; J trimming: 5 bases; junction bases outside the gene matches: 6.

The rearrangement joins TRBV6-2 or TRBV6-3 to TRBJ2-3, with 7 bases fitting TRBD2. This CDR3 has 16 amino acids. Germline trimming cut 0 bases from V and 10 bases from J; bases unmatched to any gene: 13. Germline loops: CDR1 MNHEY, CDR2 SVGEGT. CDR3 DNA sequence: TGTGCCAGCAGTTACTCTCGCGGGGGAACCCATATGGCGCAGTATTTT. Translated: CASSYSRGGTHMAQYF.

V is TRBV6-6 and J is TRBJ2-1, with 8 positions matching TRBD1. The germline gives CDR1 MNHNY, CDR2 SVGAGI (reference sequence). CDR3 length: 16 residues. The V segment lost 0 bases and the J segment 9 bases; nucleotides outside the gene matches: 10. The CDR3, as DNA: TGTGCCAGCAGTTACTCGCAGGGGGCGAATACGGGTGAGCAGTTCTTC. It yields the protein CASSYSQGANTGEQFF.

This clonotype has only a few counts. The chain recombines TRBV5-1 with TRBJ2-5; 7 nucleotides align to TRBD2. The CDR3 is made up of 14 amino acids. Germline V CDR1 and CDR2: SGHRS, YFSETQ. After removal of 0 bases from V and 4 bases from J, the junction contained 3 bases not matched to a gene. Here the CDR3 reads CASSLEERGETQYF. In DNA, the CDR3 is TGCGCCAGCAGCTTGGAAGAGCGGGGAGAGACCCAGTACTTC.

V usage is TRBV7-9 and J usage is TRBJ2-7, with a weak D call TRBD2 (6 bases). The CDR3 runs 15 residues. V gave up 4 bases and J gave up 3 bases, with 16 bases separating them. The germline V gene has CDR1 SEHNR and CDR2 FQNEAQ (reference sequence). This CDR3 reads CASSSTRGNFYEQYF. CDR3 coding DNA: TGTGCCAGCAGCTCCACGCGGGGCAACTTCTACGAGCAGTACTTC. Full variable domain (remainder filled in from reference TRBV7-9 and TRBJ2-7): DTGVSQNPRHKITKRGQNVTFRCDPISEHNRLYWYRQTLGQGPEFLTYFQNEAQLEKSRLLSDRFSAERPKGSFSTLEIQRTEQGDSAMYLCASSSTRGNFYEQYFGPGTRLTVT.

The J gene is TRBJ2-7, the V gene TRBV5-1, with unresolved D. Germline-derived CDR1 and CDR2 are SGHRS and YFSETQ. This CDR3 spans 16 amino acids. Trimming removed 0 bases from V and 2 bases from J, with 15 bases in between. CDR3 sequence reads: CASSLETARKTYEQYF. CDR3 sequence (DNA): TGCGCCAGCAGCTTGGAAACCGCCCGGAAGACCTACGAGCAGTACTTC.